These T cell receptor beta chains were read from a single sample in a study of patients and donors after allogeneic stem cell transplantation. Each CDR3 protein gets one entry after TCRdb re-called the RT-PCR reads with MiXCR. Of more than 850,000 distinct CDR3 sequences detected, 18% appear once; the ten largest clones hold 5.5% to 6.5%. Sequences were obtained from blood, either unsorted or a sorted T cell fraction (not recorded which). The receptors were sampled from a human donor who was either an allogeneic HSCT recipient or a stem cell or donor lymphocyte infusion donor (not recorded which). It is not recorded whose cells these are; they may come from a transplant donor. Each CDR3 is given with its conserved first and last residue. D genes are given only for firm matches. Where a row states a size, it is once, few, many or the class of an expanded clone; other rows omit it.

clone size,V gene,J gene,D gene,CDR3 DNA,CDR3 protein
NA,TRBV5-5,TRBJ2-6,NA,TGTGCCAGCGCCCGCGAAGGGGAGCACGTCCTGACTTTC,CASAREGEHVLTF
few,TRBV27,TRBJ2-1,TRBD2,TGTGCCAGCAGTCCTCGGATAGCGGGAGTTGTGAATGAGCAGTTCTTC,CASSPRIAGVVNEQFF
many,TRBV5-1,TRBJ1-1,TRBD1,TGCGCCAGCAGCACGGGGGACAGGAACACTGAAGCTTTCTTT,CASSTGDRNTEAFF
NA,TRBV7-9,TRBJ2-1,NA,TGTGCCAGCAGCCTCCAAACAGGTTCCAATGAGCAGTTCTTC,CASSLQTGSNEQFF
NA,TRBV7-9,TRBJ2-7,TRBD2,TGTGCCAGCAGCGTGGGACTAGCAGACTACGAGCAGTACTTC,CASSVGLADYEQYF
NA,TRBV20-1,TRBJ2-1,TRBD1,TGCAGTGCTAGAGGGGCGGGACAGGGCTCCTACAATGAGCAGTTCTTC,CSARGAGQGSYNEQFF
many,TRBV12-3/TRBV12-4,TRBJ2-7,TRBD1,TGTGCCAGCAGTGGGGACAGGGCAGAGCAGTACTTC,CASSGDRAEQYF
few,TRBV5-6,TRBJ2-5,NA,TGTGCCAGCAGCTTTGTGGCCAAAGAGACCCAGTACTTC,CASSFVAKETQYF
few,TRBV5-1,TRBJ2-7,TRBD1,TGCGCCAGCAGCTCAGCCGGGACAGACTACGAGCAGTACTTC,CASSSAGTDYEQYF
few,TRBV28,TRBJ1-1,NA,TGTGCCAGCAGTTCTCATGAGAACACTGAAGCTTTCTTT,CASSSHENTEAFF
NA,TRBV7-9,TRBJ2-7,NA,TGTGCCAGCAGCTTACCGGTTCCGTCGGGAGCTCCAAATTTC,CASSLPVPSGAPNF
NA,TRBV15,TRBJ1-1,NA,TGTGCCACCAGCAGAGAAGAAGTTCTTAGGGTTGGCACTGAAGCTTTCTTT,CATSREEVLRVGTEAFF
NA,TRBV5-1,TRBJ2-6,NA,TGCGCCAGCAGCTTACACGACTCTGGGGCCAACGTCCTGACTTTC,CASSLHDSGANVLTF
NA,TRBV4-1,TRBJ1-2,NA,TGCGCCAGCAGCCAACCGGGGGACTATGGCTACACCTTC,CASSQPGDYGYTF
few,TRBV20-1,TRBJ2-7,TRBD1,TGCAGTGCCGTACCCGGGACAGTATCCTACGAGCAGTACTTC,CSAVPGTVSYEQYF
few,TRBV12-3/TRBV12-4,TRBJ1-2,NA,TGTGCCAGCAGTTTGAGAAGGGGGGCGGGGGATGGCTACACCTTC,CASSLRRGAGDGYTF
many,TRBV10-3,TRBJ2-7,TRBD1,TGTGCCATCAGTGGGACAGGTCTCGGCGAGCAGTACTTC,CAISGTGLGEQYF
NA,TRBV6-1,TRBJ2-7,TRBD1,TGTGCCAGCAGCCGACCCGGGACAGGGAGGGCGTACGAGCAGTACTTC,CASSRPGTGRAYEQYF
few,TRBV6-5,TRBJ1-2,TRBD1,TGTGCCAGCAGTTACGGCGAACGACAGGGGCATAGCTACACCTTC,CASSYGERQGHSYTF
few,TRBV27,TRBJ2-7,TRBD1,TGTGCCAGCAGCCGACAGGGTACGGGATACGAGCAGTACTTC,CASSRQGTGYEQYF
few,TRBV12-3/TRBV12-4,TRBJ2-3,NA,TGTGCCAGCAGTTGGGGGGGGGCTAGGGTAGCAGATACGCAGTATTTT,CASSWGGARVADTQYF
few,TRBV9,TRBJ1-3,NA,TGTGCCAGCAGCGTAGCGGGAGGAAACTTTGGAAACACCATATATTTT,CASSVAGGNFGNTIYF
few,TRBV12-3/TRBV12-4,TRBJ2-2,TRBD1,TGTGCCAGCAGAAGGGACAGGGGTTGGACCGGGGAGCTGTTTTTT,CASRRDRGWTGELFF